This T cell receptor (beta chain) was found in a study of immune evolution from preneoplasia to lung adenocarcinoma (dated by TCRdb to about 2021). For context, the study as a whole: HLA loss of heterozygosity was seen in 7%, 15% and 33% of AIS, MIA and ADC lesions, and in no AAH lesions. The study used immune gene expression, TCR sequencing and multiplex immunofluorescence to profile the immune contexture of lung adenocarcinoma precursors and invasive adenocarcinoma. Resected precursor lesions (AAH, AIS, MIA) and invasive adenocarcinomas were compared against paired morphologically normal lung tissue. The sample size was set by how many specimens were available, not by a prior power calculation. The immune data were integrated with whole exome sequencing and methylation data from the same cohort of nodules. The overall cohort comprised roughly 52 patients with pulmonary nodules who underwent surgical resection. A total of some 51 patients contributed TCR sequencing data. According to the study, about 100 samples were used for TCR sequencing. POLYSOLVER was used to infer Class I HLA alleles from exome data, and LOHHLA was used to detect allele-specific HLA loss.

Resection was performed on patients in Japan or China between 2014 and 2017. Two lung cancer pathologists independently reviewed H&E slides to confirm the histologic diagnosis of every case. To enrich premalignant or tumor cells for nucleic acid extraction, macro-dissection was performed after pathologic assessment. FFPE tissue was used for DNA isolation with the AllPrep DNA/RNA FFPE Kit. From a lookup of the germline V gene, CDR1 and CDR2 are SQVTM and ANQGSEA. Taken from cysteine to phenylalanine, the CDR3 has 12 residues. Only the CDR3 DNA stays, 36 bases, in frame from base 1. Trimming removed 6 bases from V and 3 bases from J, leaving 11 bases between the germline ends. The immunoSEQ hsTCRbeta Kit was used to sequence TCR beta CDR3 regions from DNA. In the source study's methods: The ImmunoSEQ Analyzer was used to analyse the TCR sequencing data. T cell clonality was defined as 1 minus Pielou's evenness, calculated on productive rearrangements. The inverse Simpson index, applied to productive templates, was used to measure T cell diversity. T cell density was defined as TCR beta template counts normalized to usable DNA, with usable DNA estimated by amplifying and sequencing housekeeping genes. TCR metrics were compared across histologic stages using two-sided Kruskal-Wallis tests. Entries here come from immuneACCESS through TCRdb and include only in-frame sequences with V and J called. Some clones fail to appear in such tables; in the studies checked, an unresolved V gene covers under half of the shortfall, and the cause of the remainder is unknown. Clone size and V and J calls were adopted from that table, with D and trimming inferred from the DNA. The sample yields 3,900 or so clones; just under 75% were counted once. The ten top clones hold roughly a sixth of the sample.

This clone was seen only a few times. The clone's antigen remains unknown. Base qualities are not provided; no much larger clone lies one nucleotide away. What the study reported, not specific to this receptor: KRAS-mutant nodules showed the highest T cell clonality compared with EGFR-mutant or double wild-type lesions. Normal lung showed the highest clonality, whereas later-stage lesions appeared to have higher T cell density and diversity but lower clonality. All patients were from Japan and China, so applicability to Western populations was uncertain. Findings were based on association rather than direct causation; larger cohorts with long-term follow-up and longitudinal biopsies were deemed needed. The highest top T cell clone frequencies were observed in normal lung, and a progressive decrease in top T cell clone frequencies appeared to occur from AAH through AIS, MIA and invasive adenocarcinoma.

The receptor was derived from a person between 55 and 80 years old with lung adenocarcinoma. The sequencing input was FFPE minimally invasive lung adenocarcinoma tissue. Sample cell subset or site, as interpreted from the label and publication: micro-invasive lung adenocarcinoma (MIA). The chain links TRBV29-1 with TRBJ1-2; too little of a D gene remains to name it. CDR3 protein: CSVGDNDYGYTF. DNA sequence: TGCAGCGTCGGGGATAACGACTATGGCTACACCTTC.